The 4 T cell receptor beta chains listed next were all sequenced from one sample in a study of T cell responses to AZD1222 COVID-19 vaccine. The repertoire was sequenced with immunoSEQ multiplex PCR; TCRdb's copy has only in-frame clones and lacks some. Of under 150,000 clones in the sample, roughly nine tenths were seen once. Sequencing was performed on peripheral blood, taken 28 days after the second AZD1222 dose. These receptors originate from an adult who received the AZD1222 COVID-19 vaccine.

The chain joins TRBV6-5 to TRBJ2-7, with 12 positions matching TRBD2. Germline V gene lookup returns CDR1 MNHEY and CDR2 SVGAGI. The length of the CDR3 is 15 residues. V was pared by 4 bases and J by 1 base, with 2 bases of the junction left unmatched. The DNA for the CDR3 is TGTGCCAGCAGTTCTAGCGGGGGGGGATCCTACGAGCAGTACGTC. This codes for CASSSSGGGSYEQYV.

DNA for the CDR3: TGTGCCAGCAGCTGGGGGGGGACAACTGCCTCTGGAAACACCATATATTTT. Residues: CASSWGGTTASGNTIYF. The rearrangement joins TRBV7-2 to TRBJ1-3; D is possibly TRBD1 (6 bases). The CDR3 totals 17 residues. The V end lost 4 bases, the J end lost 0 bases, and 16 bases lay between the germline ends. CDR1 SGHTA and CDR2 FQGNSA come from the germline V gene.

This clone appeared once. The rearrangement uses TRBV25-1 and TRBJ1-2, with TRBD1 matching over 7 bases. The V gene end was trimmed by 7 bases and the J gene end by 1 base; junction bases not matched to a gene: 9. Germline V gives CDR1 MGHDK, CDR2 SYGVNS. The CDR3 extends over 15 amino acids. In nucleotides, the CDR3 is TGTGCCAGCACCGAAACGGGGGACAGTAACTATGGCTACACCTTC. Translating gives CASTETGDSNYGYTF.

The rearrangement links TRBV13 to TRBJ1-2; D uncertain. V lost 1 base and J lost 8, with 14 bases in between. The CDR3 has 14 amino acids. The germline CDR1 and CDR2 sequences are PRHDT and FYEKMQ (reference sequence). CDR3 bases: TGTGCCAGCAGCTTAGAGGACCGGCCGGCAGGCTACACCTTC. Translated: CASSLEDRPAGYTF.